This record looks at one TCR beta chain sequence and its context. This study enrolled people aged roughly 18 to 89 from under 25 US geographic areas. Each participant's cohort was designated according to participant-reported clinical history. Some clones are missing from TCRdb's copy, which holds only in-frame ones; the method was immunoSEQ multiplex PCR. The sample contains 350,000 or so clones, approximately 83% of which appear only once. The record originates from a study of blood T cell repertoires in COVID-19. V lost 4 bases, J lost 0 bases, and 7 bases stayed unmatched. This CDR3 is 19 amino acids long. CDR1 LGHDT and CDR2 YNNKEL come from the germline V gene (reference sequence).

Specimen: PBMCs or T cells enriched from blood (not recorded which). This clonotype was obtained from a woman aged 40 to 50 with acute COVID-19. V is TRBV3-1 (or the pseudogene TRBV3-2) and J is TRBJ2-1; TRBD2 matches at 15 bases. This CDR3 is CASSLGLAGGYSSYNEQFF. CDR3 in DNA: TGTGCCAGCAGCCTCGGACTAGCGGGAGGGTATAGCTCCTACAATGAGCAGTTCTTC.